This TCR beta chain was captured in a study of CD8 T cells in Susac syndrome. RNA totalling about 0.45 to 1 ug underwent reverse transcription with random hexamers. TCRdb reprocessed the immunoSEQ multiplex PCR reads via MiXCR and lists one record per CDR3 protein. The sample consists of 150,000 to 200,000 distinct CDR3 sequences, 85% to 95% of them appearing once. Sequenced sample: CD4+ T cells from PBMCs. The sequence was obtained from a human donor in good health.

The DNA of the CDR3 is TGTGCCAGCAGGCCGGCCCCAGGGAAGGGGTTAACTGAAGCTTTCTTT. It encodes CASRPAPGKGLTEAFF. The rearrangement joins TRBV2 to TRBJ1-1; TRBD1 is a possible D gene (5 bases). Germline V CDR1 and CDR2: SNHLY, FYNNEI. V lost 6 bases, J lost 5 bases, and 22 bases lay in between. The CDR3 runs 16 residues.